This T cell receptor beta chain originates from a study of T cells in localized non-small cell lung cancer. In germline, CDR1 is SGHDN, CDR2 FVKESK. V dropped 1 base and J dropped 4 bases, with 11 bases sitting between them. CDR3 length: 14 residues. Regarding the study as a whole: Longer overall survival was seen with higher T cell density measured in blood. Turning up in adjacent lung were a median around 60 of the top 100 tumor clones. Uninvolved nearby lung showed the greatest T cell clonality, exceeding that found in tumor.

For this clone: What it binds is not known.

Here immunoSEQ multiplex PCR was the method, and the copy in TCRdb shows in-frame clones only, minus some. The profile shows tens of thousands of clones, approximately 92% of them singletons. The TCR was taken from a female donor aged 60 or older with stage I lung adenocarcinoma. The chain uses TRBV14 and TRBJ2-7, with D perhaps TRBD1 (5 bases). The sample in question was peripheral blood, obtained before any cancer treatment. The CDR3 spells CASSQGIRAYEQYF. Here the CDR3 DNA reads TGTGCCAGCAGCCAAGGGATCAGGGCTTACGAGCAGTACTTC.